One T cell receptor (beta chain) is described in this entry. Its target antigen remains unknown. Nothing much larger sits one base from this clone, and base qualities are not available. The sample belongs to a study of Tregs in tolerant kidney transplant recipients (dated by TCRdb to between 2018 and 2021). Study-level background: Before combined kidney and bone marrow transplantation, this study identified donor-specific regulatory T cells using TCRbeta sequencing and then followed those same cells after transplant. In 3 healthy controls, several methods of expanding Tregs specific for an allogeneic donor were compared by TCRbeta repertoire sequencing.

For TCRbeta CDR3 sequencing, genomic DNA from the sorted cells was extracted using the QIAGEN DNeasy Blood and Tissue Kit. High-throughput TCRbeta CDR3 sequencing, including PCR amplification with bias correction and internal controls, was performed commercially through immunoSEQ. The study's processing was this. Unique productive TCRbeta sequences were defined by CDR3 nucleotide sequence where primers matched, and otherwise by CDR3 amino acid sequence together with Vbeta and Jbeta genes. To correct for sorting error, sequences found in more than one sorted population at a frequency ratio of 2:1 or less were discarded, and the remaining shared sequences were assigned to the population with the higher frequency. A sequence was defined as donor-reactive if the sequence was expanded at least 5-fold in CFSE-low cells compared with unstimulated cells and had a frequency of at least 0.01% in CFSE-low cells. Repertoire divergence was quantified by Jensen-Shannon divergence using the top 100 TCRbeta sequences ranked by frequency. For samples with multiple sequencing runs, sorting error was corrected separately for each run before the runs were pooled. In its TCRdb copy, this immuneACCESS table keeps in-frame sequences only and misses some clones. Where compared with another copy, unresolved V genes explain less than half of these, and the others have no known cause. V and J calls and clone size are given by that table; D and trimming were obtained from the DNA. For this sample the table gives some 250,000 clones, of which approximately 83% were detected only once. Approximately 0.69% of the sample lies in the top ten.

Unstimulated Tregs (CD4+CD25+CD127-), CD4+ non-Tregs (CD4+CD25-), CD4 and CD8 cells were FACS-sorted from thawed PBMCs. Healthy control blood was obtained either as purchased buffy coats or from healthy volunteers. Healthy control blood was processed to PBMCs by Ficoll density gradient and cryopreserved, and patient PBMCs were collected before and after transplant. Broad study findings and their caveats: Expanding Tregs with activated donor B cells appeared to identify the most biologically relevant and donor-specific TCRbeta repertoire. The study was limited by small patient numbers, and the findings need validation in larger populations and under other immunosuppression protocols. Although technical replication error seemed to be minimal, the question of biological reproducibility was not addressed directly.

The CDR3 sequence holds 14 residues, the cysteine and phenylalanine included. Of the read, only the CDR3 DNA is kept; its 42 bases are in frame from base 1. V ends up 3 bases short and J 2 bases short, with an unmatched junction base count of 1. From a lookup of the germline V gene, CDR1 and CDR2 are MGHRA and YSYEKL. Recombination joined TRBV4-1 with TRBJ2-7, with TRBD2 identical over 10 junction bases. The sequencing input was CD4+ T cells from blood. The receptor's source is a human donor in good health. The nucleotides are TGCGCCAGCAGCCATAGCGGGAGGACCTACGAGCAGTACTTC. The encoded protein is CASSHSGRTYEQYF.